This T cell receptor (beta chain) was recorded in a study of blood T cell repertoires in COVID-19. Across the whole study: Spain, Italy and the United States supplied samples that represented acute and convalescent COVID-19. In each case, the material was cDNA or gDNA derived from T cells, B-cell-depleted T cells, or PBMCs.

Repertoires were generated with immunoSEQ multiplex PCR, while TCRdb's copy carries only in-frame clones and drops some. This table holds 250,000 to 350,000 clones, 88% found once. Trimming took 0 bases from V and 1 from J, leaving 10 bases between them. The CDR3 is 15 residues long. Germline loops: CDR1 SGHTA, CDR2 FQGTGA. Cohort 3 donors counted as recovered after two negative PCRs, clearance, or resolved symptoms. Sequenced sample: PBMCs or T cells enriched from blood (not recorded which). The chain recombines TRBV7-3 with TRBJ2-7; tentatively, D is TRBD2 (6 bases). This clonotype originated in a woman in her 30s who had recovered from COVID-19. CDR3 in amino acids: CASSLTLGGSYEQYF. CDR3 bases: TGTGCCAGCAGCTTAACGTTGGGGGGATCCTACGAGCAGTACTTC.